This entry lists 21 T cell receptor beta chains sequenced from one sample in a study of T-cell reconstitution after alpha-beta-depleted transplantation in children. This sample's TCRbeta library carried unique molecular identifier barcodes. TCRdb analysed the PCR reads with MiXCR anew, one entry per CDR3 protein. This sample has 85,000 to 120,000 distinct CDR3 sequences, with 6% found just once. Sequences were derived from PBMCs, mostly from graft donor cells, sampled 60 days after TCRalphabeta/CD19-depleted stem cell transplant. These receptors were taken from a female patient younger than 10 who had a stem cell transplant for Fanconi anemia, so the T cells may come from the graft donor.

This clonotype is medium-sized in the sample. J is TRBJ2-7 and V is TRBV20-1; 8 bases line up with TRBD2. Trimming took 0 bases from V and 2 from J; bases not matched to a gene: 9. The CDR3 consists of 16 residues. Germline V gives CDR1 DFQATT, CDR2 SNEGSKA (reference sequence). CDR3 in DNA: TGCAGTGCTAGAGATTTACGGGAGGGACTCACCTACGAGCAGTACTTC. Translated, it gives CSARDLREGLTYEQYF.

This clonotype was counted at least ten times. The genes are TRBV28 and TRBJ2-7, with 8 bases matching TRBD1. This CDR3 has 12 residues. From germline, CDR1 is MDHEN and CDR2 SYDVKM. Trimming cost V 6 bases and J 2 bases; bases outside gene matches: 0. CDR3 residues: CASRQGAYEQYF. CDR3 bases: TGTGCCAGCAGACAGGGGGCCTACGAGCAGTACTTC.

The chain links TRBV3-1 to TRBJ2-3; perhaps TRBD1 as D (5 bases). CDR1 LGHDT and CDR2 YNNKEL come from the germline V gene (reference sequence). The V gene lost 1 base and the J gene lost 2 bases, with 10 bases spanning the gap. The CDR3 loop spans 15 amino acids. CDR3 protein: CASSQAAGSTDTQYF. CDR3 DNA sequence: TGTGCCAGCAGCCAAGCGGCAGGGTCCACAGATACGCAGTATTTT.

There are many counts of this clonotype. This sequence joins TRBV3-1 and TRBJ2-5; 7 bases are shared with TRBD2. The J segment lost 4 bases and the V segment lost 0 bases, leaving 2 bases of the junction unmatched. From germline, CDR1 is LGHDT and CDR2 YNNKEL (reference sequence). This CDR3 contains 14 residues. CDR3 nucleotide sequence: TGTGCCAGCAGCCAAGAGGGCGGGGGAGAGACCCAGTACTTC. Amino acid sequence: CASSQEGGGETQYF.

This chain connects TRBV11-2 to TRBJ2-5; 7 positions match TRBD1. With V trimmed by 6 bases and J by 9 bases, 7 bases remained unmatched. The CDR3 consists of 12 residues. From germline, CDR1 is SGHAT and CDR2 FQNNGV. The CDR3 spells CASRTGLGAQYF. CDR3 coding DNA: TGTGCCAGCAGGACAGGGTTAGGGGCCCAGTACTTC.

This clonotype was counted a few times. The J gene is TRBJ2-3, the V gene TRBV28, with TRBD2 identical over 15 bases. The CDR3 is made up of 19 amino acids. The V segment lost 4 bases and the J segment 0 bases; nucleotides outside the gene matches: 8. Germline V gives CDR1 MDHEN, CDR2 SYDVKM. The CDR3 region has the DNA TGTGCCAGCAGTTGGTCCCCGGGACTAGCGGGGGGAAGCACAGATACGCAGTATTTT. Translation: CASSWSPGLAGGSTDTQYF.

CDR3 sequence reads: CASSPGLAGGPYF. The DNA of the CDR3 is TGTGCCAGCAGCCCCGGACTAGCGGGGGGCCCGTACTTC. The chain couples TRBV7-2 to TRBJ2-7; 14 bases line up with TRBD2. Trimming took 5 bases from V and 12 from J; bases not matched to a gene: 6. The V gene's germline CDR1 is SGHTA and CDR2 FQGNSA. CDR3 size: 13 residues.

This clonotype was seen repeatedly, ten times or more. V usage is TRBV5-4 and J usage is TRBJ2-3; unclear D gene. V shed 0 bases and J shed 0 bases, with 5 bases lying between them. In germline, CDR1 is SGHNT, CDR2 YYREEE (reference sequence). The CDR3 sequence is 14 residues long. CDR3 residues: CASSLVQSTDTQYF. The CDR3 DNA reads TGTGCCAGCAGCTTGGTCCAGAGCACAGATACGCAGTATTTT.

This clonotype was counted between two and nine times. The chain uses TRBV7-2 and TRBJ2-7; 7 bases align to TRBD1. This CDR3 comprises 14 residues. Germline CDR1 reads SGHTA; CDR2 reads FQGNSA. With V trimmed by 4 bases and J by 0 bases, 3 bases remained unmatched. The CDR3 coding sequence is TGTGCCAGCAGCTACCGACAGGGCTCCTACGAGCAGTACTTC. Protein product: CASSYRQGSYEQYF.

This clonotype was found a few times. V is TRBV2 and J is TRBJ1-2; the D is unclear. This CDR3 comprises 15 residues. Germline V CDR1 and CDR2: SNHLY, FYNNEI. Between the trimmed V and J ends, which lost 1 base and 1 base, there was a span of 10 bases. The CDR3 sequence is CASSEEGPSNYGYTF. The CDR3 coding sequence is TGTGCCAGCAGTGAAGAAGGACCCAGTAACTATGGCTACACCTTC.

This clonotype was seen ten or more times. The CDR3 spells CASSPRSGSSYNEQFF. CDR3 in DNA: TGTGCCAGCAGCCCTCGAAGTGGAAGCTCCTACAATGAGCAGTTCTTC. The rearrangement uses TRBV7-2 and TRBJ2-1, with D unclear. This CDR3 contains 16 residues. Trimming shortened V by 5 bases and J by 0 bases, and 14 bases separated the two germline ends. Germline CDR1 is SGHTA and CDR2 is FQGNSA.

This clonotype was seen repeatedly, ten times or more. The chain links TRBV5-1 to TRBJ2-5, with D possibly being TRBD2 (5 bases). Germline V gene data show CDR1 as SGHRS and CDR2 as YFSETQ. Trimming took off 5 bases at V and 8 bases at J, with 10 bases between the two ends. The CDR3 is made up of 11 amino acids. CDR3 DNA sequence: TGCGCCAGCAGTATCCGGGAAACCCAGTACTTC. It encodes CASSIRETQYF.

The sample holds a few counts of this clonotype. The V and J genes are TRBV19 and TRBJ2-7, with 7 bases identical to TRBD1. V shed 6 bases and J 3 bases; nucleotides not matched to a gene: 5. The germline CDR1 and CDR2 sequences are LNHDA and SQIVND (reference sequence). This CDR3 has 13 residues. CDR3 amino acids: CASRLQGSYEQYF. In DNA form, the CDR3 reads TGTGCCAGTAGACTACAGGGGAGCTACGAGCAGTACTTC.

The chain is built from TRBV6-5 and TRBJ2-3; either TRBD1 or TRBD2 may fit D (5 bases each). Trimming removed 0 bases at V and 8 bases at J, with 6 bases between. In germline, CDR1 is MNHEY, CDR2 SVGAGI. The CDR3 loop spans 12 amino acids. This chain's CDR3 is CASSYSRGTQYF. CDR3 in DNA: TGTGCCAGCAGTTACTCGAGGGGTACGCAGTATTTT.

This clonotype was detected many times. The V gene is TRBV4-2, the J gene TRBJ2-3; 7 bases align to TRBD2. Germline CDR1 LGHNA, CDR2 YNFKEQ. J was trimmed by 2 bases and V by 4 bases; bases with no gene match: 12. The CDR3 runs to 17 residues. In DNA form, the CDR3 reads TGTGCCAGCAGCCCACTCGGGACTAACGGGGACACAGATACGCAGTATTTT. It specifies CASSPLGTNGDTDTQYF.

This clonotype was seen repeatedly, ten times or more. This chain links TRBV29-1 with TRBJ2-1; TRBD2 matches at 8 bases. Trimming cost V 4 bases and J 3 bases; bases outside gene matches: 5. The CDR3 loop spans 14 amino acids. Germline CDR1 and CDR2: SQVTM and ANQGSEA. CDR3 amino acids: CSVATSGNYNEQFF. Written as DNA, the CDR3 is TGCAGCGTTGCTACTAGCGGTAACTACAATGAGCAGTTCTTC.

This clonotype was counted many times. The CDR3 protein is CASSLVQRGGVTQYF. CDR3 bases: TGCGCCAGCAGCTTGGTCCAGCGGGGGGGCGTGACGCAGTATTTT. The chain couples TRBV5-1 to TRBJ2-3; 10 bases agree with TRBD2. Germline trimming cut 0 bases from V and 9 bases from J; bases unmatched to any gene: 7. CDR3 length: 15 amino acids. Looked up from germline, CDR1 is SGHRS and CDR2 is YFSETQ.

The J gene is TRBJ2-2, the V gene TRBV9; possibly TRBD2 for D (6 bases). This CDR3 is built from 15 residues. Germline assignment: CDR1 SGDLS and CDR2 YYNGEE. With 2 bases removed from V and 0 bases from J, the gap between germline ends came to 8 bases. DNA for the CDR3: TGTGCCAGCAGCGTTACTAGCACGAACACCGGGGAGCTGTTTTTT. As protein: CASSVTSTNTGELFF.

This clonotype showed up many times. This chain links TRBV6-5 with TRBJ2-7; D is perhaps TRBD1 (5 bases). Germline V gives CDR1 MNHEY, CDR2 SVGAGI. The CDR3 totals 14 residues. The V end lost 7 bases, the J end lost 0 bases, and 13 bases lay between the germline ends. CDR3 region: CASTPLQDSYEQYF. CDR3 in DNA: TGTGCCAGCACCCCCCTACAGGACTCCTACGAGCAGTACTTC.

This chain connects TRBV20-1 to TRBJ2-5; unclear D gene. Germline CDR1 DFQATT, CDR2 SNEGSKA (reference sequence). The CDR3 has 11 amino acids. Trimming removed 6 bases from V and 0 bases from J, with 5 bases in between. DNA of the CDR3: TGCAGTGCGGGCCACCAAGAGACCCAGTACTTC. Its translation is CSAGHQETQYF.

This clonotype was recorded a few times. For the CDR3, the DNA is TGCAGTGCTTTGACTAGCGGGGGAGGAGATACGCAGTATTTT. Translation: CSALTSGGGDTQYF. The V gene is TRBV20-1, the J gene TRBJ2-3; 12 bases map to TRBD2. CDR3 length: 14 amino acids. With V trimmed by 5 bases and J by 5 bases, 5 bases remained unmatched. CDR1 is DFQATT, CDR2 SNEGSKA, per germline (reference sequence).